The 10 T cell receptor beta chains listed next were all sequenced from one sample in a study of metastatic and nonmetastatic thyroid tumors. Each patient came to thyroid surgery without any prior treatment (of any kind). TCRdb re-processed the PCR reads through MiXCR. The data show under 45,000 clones, approximately 34% seen once. What was sequenced was tumor tissue. Every receptor here comes from a female donor with papillary thyroid cancer or a benign thyroid nodule (not recorded which). Some clones in this sample may be carry-over from other donors' samples.

The gene calls are TRBV18 and TRBJ2-3; D may be TRBD1 (5 bases). The length of the CDR3 is 16 residues. V was clipped by 4 bases and J by 0 bases, with 14 bases between them. The germline gives CDR1 KGHSH, CDR2 LQKENI. CDR3 nucleotides: TGTGCCAGCTCACGCCTTGGGGCAGCGAGCACAGATACGCAGTATTTT. Protein: CASSRLGAASTDTQYF.

The table lists this clone with a count of one. J is TRBJ1-2 and V is TRBV5-1; tentative D call: TRBD1 (5 bases). The CDR3 consists of 14 residues. The germline V gene encodes CDR1 SGHRS and CDR2 YFSETQ. The germline V and J ends were trimmed by 4 bases and 8 bases, with 18 bases remaining between them. As DNA, the CDR3 is TGCGCCAGCAGCCCAGGGTATGGGCTCGGAGGCTACACCTTC. The encoded protein is CASSPGYGLGGYTF.

There are a few counts of this clone. The chain links TRBV6-2 or TRBV6-3 to TRBJ2-7; D is unresolved. The V gene's germline CDR1 is MNHEY and CDR2 SVGEGT. This CDR3 is built from 11 residues. Trimming cost V 6 bases and J 1 base, with 4 bases left between them. CDR3 nucleotides: TGTGCCAGCAGCCAGTCCTACGAGCAGTACTTC. Translating gives CASSQSYEQYF.

The J gene is TRBJ2-5, the V gene TRBV7-8; TRBD2 might be the D (5 bases). Trimming cost V 1 base and J 5 bases, with 14 bases left between them. CDR1 is SGHVS and CDR2 is FQNEAQ in the germline V gene. This CDR3 comprises 15 residues. The CDR3 sequence is CASSLEVVQRETQYF. The CDR3, as DNA: TGTGCCAGCAGCTTAGAGGTGGTCCAGCGGGAGACCCAGTACTTC.

The J gene is TRBJ1-1, the V gene TRBV5-8, with a tentative D call TRBD1 (6 bases). The CDR3 has 12 amino acids. V was clipped by 1 base and J by 7 bases, with 8 bases between them. Germline CDR1 is SGHTS and CDR2 is YDEGEE. The CDR3 nucleotides read TGTGCCAGCAGCTTGCTACAGGGTGAAGCTTTCTTT. It encodes CASSLLQGEAFF.

This clone is categorized as medium-sized. This chain connects TRBV7-2 to TRBJ2-5; 8 bases are a match to TRBD1. CDR1 and CDR2 from the germline V gene are SGHTA and FQGNSA. Trimming removed 5 bases from V and 7 bases from J; junction bases left unmatched: 9. The CDR3 runs 14 residues. This chain's CDR3 is CASSPRTGWRTQYF. As DNA, the CDR3 is TGTGCCAGCAGCCCCAGGACAGGGTGGAGGACCCAGTACTTC.

Concerning this clone: Its ends do not fully match the called genes, so a read error is possible. Within the sample, other DNA sequences also encode this same CDR3. The chain's CDR3 is CASKRGENTEAFF. The CDR3 nucleotides read TGTGCCAGCAAACGGGGGGAGAACACTGAAGCTTTCTTC. The rearrangement links TRBV6-1 to TRBJ1-1, with D possibly matching TRBD1 (5 bases). There are 13 residues in the CDR3. Germline CDR1 and CDR2: MNHNS and SASEGT.

This clone has only a few counts. V and J are TRBV6-1 and TRBJ1-2; 7 positions agree with TRBD1. Germline assignment: CDR1 MNHNS and CDR2 SASEGT. The CDR3 loop spans 15 amino acids. V lost 5 bases and J lost 7; bases outside the gene matches: 13. The DNA for the CDR3 is TGTGCCAGCAGTAATACAGGGGAGGGTAATCGTGGCTACACCTTC. Residues: CASSNTGEGNRGYTF.

This clone came up a few times. The chain joins TRBV12-3 or TRBV12-4 to TRBJ1-4, with TRBD1 identical over 7 bases. The length of the CDR3 is 14 residues. V dropped 6 bases and J dropped 7; count of bases not matched to a gene: 8. DNA of the CDR3: TGTGCCAGCAGGACGACAGGGAGGGCTGAAAAACTGTTTTTT. Encoded protein: CASRTTGRAEKLFF.

This clone has a handful of counts. The gene calls are TRBV6-1 and TRBJ1-3; D is ambiguous. The V gene's germline CDR1 is MNHNS and CDR2 SASEGT. Trimming shortened V by 6 bases and J by 6 bases, and 18 bases separated the two germline ends. The CDR3 spans 15 residues. CDR3 sequence (DNA): TGTGCCAGCAGCCTACGGACCCGGAACGAAAACACCATATATTTT. This encodes CASSLRTRNENTIYF.